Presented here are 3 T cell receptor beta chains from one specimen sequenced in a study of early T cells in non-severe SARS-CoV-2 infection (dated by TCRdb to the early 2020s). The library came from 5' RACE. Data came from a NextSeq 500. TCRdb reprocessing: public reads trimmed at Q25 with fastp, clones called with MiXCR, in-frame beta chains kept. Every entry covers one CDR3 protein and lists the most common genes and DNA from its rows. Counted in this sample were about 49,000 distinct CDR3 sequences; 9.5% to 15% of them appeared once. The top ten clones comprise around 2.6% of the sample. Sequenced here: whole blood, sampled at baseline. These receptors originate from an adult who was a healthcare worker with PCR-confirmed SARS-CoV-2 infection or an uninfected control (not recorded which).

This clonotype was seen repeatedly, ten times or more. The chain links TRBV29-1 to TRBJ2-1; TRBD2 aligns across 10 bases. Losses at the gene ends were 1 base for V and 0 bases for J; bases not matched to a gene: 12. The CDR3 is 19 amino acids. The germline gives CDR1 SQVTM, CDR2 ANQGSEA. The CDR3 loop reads CSVEGLKGLAVGSYNEQFF. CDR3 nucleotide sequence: TGCAGCGTTGAAGGTCTCAAAGGACTAGCGGTTGGCTCCTACAATGAGCAGTTCTTC.

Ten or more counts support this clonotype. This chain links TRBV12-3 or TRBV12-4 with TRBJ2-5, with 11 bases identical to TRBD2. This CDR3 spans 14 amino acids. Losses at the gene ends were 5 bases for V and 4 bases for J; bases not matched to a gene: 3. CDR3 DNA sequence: TGTGCCAGCAGTATAGGACTAGCGGGAGAGACCCAGTACTTC. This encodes CASSIGLAGETQYF.

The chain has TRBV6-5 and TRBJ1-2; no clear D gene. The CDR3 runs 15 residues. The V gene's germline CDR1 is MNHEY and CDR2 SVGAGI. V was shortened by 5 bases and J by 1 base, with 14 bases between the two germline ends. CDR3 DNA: TGTGCCAGCAGTCCTACGGGCGCTCTTAACTATGGCTACACCTTC. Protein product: CASSPTGALNYGYTF.